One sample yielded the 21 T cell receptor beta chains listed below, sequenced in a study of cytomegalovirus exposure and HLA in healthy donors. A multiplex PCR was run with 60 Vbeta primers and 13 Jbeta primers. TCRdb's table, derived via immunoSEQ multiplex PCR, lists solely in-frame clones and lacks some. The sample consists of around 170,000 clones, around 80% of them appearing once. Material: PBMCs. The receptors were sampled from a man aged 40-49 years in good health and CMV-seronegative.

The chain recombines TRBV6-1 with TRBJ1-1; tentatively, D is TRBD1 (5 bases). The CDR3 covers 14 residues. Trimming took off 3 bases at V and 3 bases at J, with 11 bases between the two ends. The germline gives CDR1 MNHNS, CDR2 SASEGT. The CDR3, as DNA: TGTGCCAGCAGTGAGGGACTGAGGGACACTGAAGCTTTCTTT. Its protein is CASSEGLRDTEAFF.

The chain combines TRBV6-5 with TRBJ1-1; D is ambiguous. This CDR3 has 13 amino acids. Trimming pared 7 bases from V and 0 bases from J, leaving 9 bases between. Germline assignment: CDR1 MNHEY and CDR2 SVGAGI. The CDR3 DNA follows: TGTGCCAGCATGCCAGGTATGAACACTGAAGCTTTCTTT. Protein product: CASMPGMNTEAFF.

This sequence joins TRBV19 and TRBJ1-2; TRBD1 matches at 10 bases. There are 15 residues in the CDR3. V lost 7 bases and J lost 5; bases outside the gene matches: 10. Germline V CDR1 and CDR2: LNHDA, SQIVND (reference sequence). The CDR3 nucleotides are TGTGCCAGTAATGGGGACAGGGGAGTTTGGTATGGCTACACCTTC. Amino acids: CASNGDRGVWYGYTF.

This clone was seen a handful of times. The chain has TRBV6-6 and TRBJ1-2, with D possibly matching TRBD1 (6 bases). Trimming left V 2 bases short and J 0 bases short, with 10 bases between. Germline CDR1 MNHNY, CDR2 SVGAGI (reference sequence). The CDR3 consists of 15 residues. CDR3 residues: CASSYRGSANYGYTF. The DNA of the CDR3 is TGTGCCAGCAGTTACAGGGGGAGTGCTAACTATGGCTACACCTTC.

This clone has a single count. CDR3 region: CASSQNRGHEAFF. CDR3 coding DNA: TGTGCCAGCAGCCAAAACAGGGGGCATGAAGCTTTCTTT. V and J are TRBV7-2 and TRBJ1-1; 9 nucleotides line up with TRBD1. This CDR3 contains 13 residues. Looked up from germline, CDR1 is SGHTA and CDR2 is FQGNSA. Trimming cost V 5 bases and J 7 bases; bases outside gene matches: 5.

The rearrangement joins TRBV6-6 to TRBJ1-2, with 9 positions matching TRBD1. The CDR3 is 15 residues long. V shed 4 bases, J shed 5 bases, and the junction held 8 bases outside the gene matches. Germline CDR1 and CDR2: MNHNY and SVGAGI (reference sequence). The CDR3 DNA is TGTGCCAGCAGTTTGGGACAGGGACGGGGATATGGCTACACCTTC. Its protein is CASSLGQGRGYGYTF.

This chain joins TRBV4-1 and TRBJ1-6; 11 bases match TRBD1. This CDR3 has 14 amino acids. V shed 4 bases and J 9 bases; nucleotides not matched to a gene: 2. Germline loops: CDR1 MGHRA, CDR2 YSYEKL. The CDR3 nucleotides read TGCGCCAGCAGCCCGGACAGGGGGCTTTCACCCCTCCACTTT. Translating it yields CASSPDRGLSPLHF.

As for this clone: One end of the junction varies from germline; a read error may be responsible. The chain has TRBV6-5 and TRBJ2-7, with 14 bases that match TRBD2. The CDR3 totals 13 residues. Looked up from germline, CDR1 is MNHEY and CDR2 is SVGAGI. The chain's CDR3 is CASSRGTSGRHDF. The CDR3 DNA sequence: TGTGCCAGCAGCCGGGGGACTAGCGGGAGACATGACTTC.

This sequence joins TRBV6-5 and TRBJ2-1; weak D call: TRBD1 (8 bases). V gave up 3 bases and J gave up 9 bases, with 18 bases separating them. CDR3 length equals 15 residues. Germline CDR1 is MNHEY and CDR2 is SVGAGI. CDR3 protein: CASSYSLQGGGEQFF. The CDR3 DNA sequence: TGTGCCAGCAGTTATTCGTTACAGGGGGGGGGTGAGCAGTTCTTC.

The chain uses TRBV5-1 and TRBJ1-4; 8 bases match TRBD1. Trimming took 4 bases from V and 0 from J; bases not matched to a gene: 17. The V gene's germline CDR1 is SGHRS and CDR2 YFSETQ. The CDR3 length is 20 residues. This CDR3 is CASSPRGRTGSFATNEKLFF. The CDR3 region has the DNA TGCGCCAGCAGCCCACGGGGGCGGACAGGGTCCTTTGCAACTAATGAAAAACTGTTTTTT.

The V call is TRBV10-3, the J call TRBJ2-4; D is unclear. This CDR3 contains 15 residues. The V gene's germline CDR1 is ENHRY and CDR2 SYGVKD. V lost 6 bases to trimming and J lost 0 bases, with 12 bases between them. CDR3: CAIRDTLLAKNIQYF. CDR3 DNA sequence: TGTGCCATCAGAGACACCCTTCTAGCCAAAAACATTCAGTACTTC.

The CDR3 reads CASSPPGIYTGELFF. DNA of the CDR3: TGTGCCAGCAGTCCACCGGGGATCTACACCGGGGAGCTGTTTTTT. V and J are TRBV6-1 and TRBJ2-2; TRBD2 might be the D (5 bases). V gave up 5 bases and J gave up 3 bases, with 13 bases separating them. Germline V gene lookup returns CDR1 MNHNS and CDR2 SASEGT. The CDR3 loop spans 15 amino acids.

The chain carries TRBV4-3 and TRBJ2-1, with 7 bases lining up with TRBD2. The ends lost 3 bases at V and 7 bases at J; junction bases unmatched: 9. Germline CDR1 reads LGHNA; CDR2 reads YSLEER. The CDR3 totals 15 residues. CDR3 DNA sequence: TGCGCCAGCAGCCAGGGTCCGGGAGGTTCGAATGAGCAGTTCTTC. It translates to CASSQGPGGSNEQFF.

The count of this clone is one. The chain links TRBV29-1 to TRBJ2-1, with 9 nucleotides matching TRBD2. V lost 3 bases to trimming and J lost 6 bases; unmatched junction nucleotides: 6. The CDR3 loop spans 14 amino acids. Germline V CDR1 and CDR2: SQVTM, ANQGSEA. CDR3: CSVDPAGGVNEQFF. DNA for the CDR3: TGCAGCGTTGACCCAGCGGGAGGAGTCAATGAGCAGTTCTTC.

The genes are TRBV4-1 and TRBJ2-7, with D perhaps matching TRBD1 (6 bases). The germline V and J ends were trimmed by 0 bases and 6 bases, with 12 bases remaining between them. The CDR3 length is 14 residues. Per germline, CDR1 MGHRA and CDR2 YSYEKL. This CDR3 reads CASSQDLGGREQYF. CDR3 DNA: TGCGCCAGCAGCCAAGATCTTGGGGGCCGCGAGCAGTACTTC.

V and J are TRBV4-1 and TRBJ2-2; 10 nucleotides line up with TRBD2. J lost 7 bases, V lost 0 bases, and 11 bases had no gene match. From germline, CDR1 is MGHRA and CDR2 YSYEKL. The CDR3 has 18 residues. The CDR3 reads CASSQELSGGAGGGELFF. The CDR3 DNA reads TGCGCCAGCAGCCAAGAGTTGAGCGGGGGGGCCGGTGGCGGGGAGCTGTTTTTT.

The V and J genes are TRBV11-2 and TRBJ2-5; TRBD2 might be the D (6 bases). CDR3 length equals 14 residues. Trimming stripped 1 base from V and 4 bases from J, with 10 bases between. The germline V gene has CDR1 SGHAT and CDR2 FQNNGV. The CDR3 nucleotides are TGTGCCAGCAGCTTAGGGTGGGGGGTAGAGACCCAGTACTTC. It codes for CASSLGWGVETQYF.

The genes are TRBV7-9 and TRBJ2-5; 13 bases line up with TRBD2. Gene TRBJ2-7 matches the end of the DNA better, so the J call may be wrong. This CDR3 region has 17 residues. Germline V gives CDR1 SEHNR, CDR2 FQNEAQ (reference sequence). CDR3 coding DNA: TGTGCCAGCAGCTCTTTAGGTGGGACTAGCGGGACCTACGAGCAGTACTTC. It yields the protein CASSSLGGTSGTYEQYF.

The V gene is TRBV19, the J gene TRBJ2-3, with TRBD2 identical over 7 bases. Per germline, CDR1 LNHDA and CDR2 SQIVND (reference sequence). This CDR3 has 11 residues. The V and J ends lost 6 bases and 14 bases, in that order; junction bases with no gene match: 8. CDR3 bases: TGTGCCAGTAGGAGGGCGGGAGAAATGTATTTT. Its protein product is CASRRAGEMYF.

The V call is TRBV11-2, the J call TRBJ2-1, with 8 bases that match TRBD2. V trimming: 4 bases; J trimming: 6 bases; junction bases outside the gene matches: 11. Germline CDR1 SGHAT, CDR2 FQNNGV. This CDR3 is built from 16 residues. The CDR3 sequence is CASSSLLAADFNEQFF. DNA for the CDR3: TGTGCCAGCAGCTCCCTACTAGCGGCCGATTTCAATGAGCAGTTCTTC.

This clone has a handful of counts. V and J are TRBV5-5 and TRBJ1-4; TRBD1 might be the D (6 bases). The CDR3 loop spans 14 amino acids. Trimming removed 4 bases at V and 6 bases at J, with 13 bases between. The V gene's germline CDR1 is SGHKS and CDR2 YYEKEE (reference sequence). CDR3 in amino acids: CASSLGGGDEKLFF. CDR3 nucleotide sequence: TGTGCCAGCAGCCTGGGAGGGGGGGATGAAAAACTGTTTTTT.